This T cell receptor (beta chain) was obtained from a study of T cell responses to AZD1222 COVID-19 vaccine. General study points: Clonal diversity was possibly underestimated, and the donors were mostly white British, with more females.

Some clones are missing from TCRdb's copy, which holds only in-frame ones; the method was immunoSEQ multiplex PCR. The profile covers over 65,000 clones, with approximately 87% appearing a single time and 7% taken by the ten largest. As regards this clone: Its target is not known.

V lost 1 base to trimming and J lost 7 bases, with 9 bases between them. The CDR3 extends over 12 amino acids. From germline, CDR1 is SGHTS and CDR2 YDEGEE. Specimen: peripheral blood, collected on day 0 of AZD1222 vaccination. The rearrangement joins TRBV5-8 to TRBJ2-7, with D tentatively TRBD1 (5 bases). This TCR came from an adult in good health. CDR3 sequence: CASSLNRQEQYF. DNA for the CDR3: TGTGCCAGCAGCTTGAACAGGCAAGAGCAGTACTTC. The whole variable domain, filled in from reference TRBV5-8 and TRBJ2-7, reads EAGVTQSPTHLIKTRGQQATLRCSPISGHTSVYWYQQALGLGLQFLLWYDEGEERNRGNFPPRFSGRQFPNYSSELNVNALELEDSALYLCASSLNRQEQYFGPGTRLTVT.